The 13 T cell receptor beta chains presented below share a single source sample, sequenced in a study of T cell responses to AZD1222 COVID-19 vaccine. Generated by immunoSEQ multiplex PCR, the TCRdb table keeps only in-frame clones and is missing some. The data contain roughly 120,000 clones, about nine tenths of them singletons. The sequenced sample was peripheral blood, obtained 28 days after the second dose of the MenACWY control vaccine. Receptors originate from an adult who received the MenACWY meningococcal vaccine as a control.

The chain carries TRBV11-2 and TRBJ2-7; TRBD2 might be the D (5 bases). Looked up from germline, CDR1 is SGHAT and CDR2 is FQNNGV. The CDR3 runs 14 residues. The V end lost 5 bases, the J end lost 5 bases, and 16 bases lay between the germline ends. CDR3 amino acids: CASSPGSRAHEQYV. For the CDR3, the DNA is TGTGCCAGCAGCCCGGGGTCCAGAGCACACGAGCAGTACGTC.

V is TRBV15 and J is TRBJ1-5; 9 positions match TRBD1. Germline V CDR1 and CDR2: LNHNV, YYDKDF (reference sequence). This CDR3 region has 17 residues. Trimming removed 1 base from V and 3 bases from J; junction bases left unmatched: 7. This chain's CDR3 is CATSRGVGQGNNQPQHF. Here the CDR3 DNA reads TGTGCCACCAGCAGAGGAGTGGGACAGGGTAACAATCAGCCCCAGCATTTT.

The J gene is TRBJ2-7, the V gene TRBV30, with TRBD2 identical over 8 bases. J lost 5 bases, V lost 6 bases, and 6 bases had no gene match. CDR1 and CDR2 from the germline V gene are GTSNPN and SVGIG (reference sequence). The length of the CDR3 is 12 residues. This CDR3 reads CACQGLADEQYF. The CDR3, as DNA: TGTGCCTGCCAAGGACTAGCCGACGAGCAGTACTTC.

This chain links TRBV4-2 with TRBJ2-6, with 14 bases fitting TRBD2. The CDR3 length is 21 residues. The trim removed 1 base at V and 0 bases at J, leaving 8 bases unmatched. CDR1 is LGHNA and CDR2 is YNFKEQ in the germline V gene. The CDR3 DNA sequence: TGTGCCAGCAGCCAAGCCCGGGGACTAGCGGGGGTGGTCTCTGGGGCCAACGTCCTGACTTTC. This codes for CASSQARGLAGVVSGANVLTF.

This clone was recorded only once. V gene TRBV27 combines with J gene TRBJ1-5, with D uncertain. The germline V gene has CDR1 MNHEY and CDR2 SMNVEV (reference sequence). The germline V and J ends were trimmed by 3 bases and 0 bases, with 9 bases remaining between them. The CDR3 is 15 amino acids. CDR3 residues: CASSFEGLSNQPQHF. The CDR3 DNA reads as TGTGCCAGCAGTTTTGAAGGCCTTAGCAATCAGCCCCAGCATTTT.

This clone has only one observation. V usage is TRBV27 and J usage is TRBJ1-6, with 7 bases that match TRBD1. This CDR3 contains 17 residues. V dropped 5 bases and J dropped 4; count of bases not matched to a gene: 11. Germline V gives CDR1 MNHEY, CDR2 SMNVEV (reference sequence). This CDR3 is CASSGKPGQRYNSPLHF. The CDR3 region has the DNA TGTGCCAGCAGTGGTAAACCGGGACAGAGATATAATTCACCCCTCCACTTT.

This sequence joins TRBV7-2 and TRBJ1-1, with D unclear. The ends were cut back, 1 base at V and 0 bases at J, with 6 bases in the middle. From germline, CDR1 is SGHTA and CDR2 FQGNSA. The CDR3 covers 14 residues. The CDR3 sequence: CASSLGTLNTEAFF. The CDR3 coding sequence is TGTGCCAGCAGCTTAGGGACGCTGAACACTGAAGCTTTCTTT.

The V call is TRBV5-1, the J call TRBJ2-7, with D tentatively TRBD2 (5 bases). Trimming removed 2 bases from V and 2 bases from J, with 11 bases in between. There are 14 residues in the CDR3. CDR1 and CDR2 from the germline V gene are SGHRS and YFSETQ. DNA for the CDR3: TGCGCCAGCAGCTTACGAGGGTTAACCTACGAGCAGTACTTC. It specifies CASSLRGLTYEQYF.

V gene TRBV6-1 combines with J gene TRBJ1-1, with 8 bases aligning to TRBD1. This CDR3 has 14 amino acids. The germline V gene has CDR1 MNHNS and CDR2 SASEGT. V trimming: 3 bases; J trimming: 5 bases; junction bases outside the gene matches: 5. The CDR3: CASSDGQGETEAFF. DNA of the CDR3: TGTGCCAGCAGTGACGGACAGGGTGAAACTGAAGCTTTCTTT.

The V call is TRBV18, the J call TRBJ1-6; D gene uncertain. Germline-derived CDR1 and CDR2 are KGHSH and LQKENI. This CDR3 region has 13 residues. The V gene lost 3 bases and the J gene lost 13 bases, with 13 bases spanning the gap. The DNA of the CDR3 is TGTGCCAGCTCACCTTATTTTGGAGGGCCCCTCCACTTT. Translation gives CASSPYFGGPLHF.

The chain links TRBV2 to TRBJ2-3, with TRBD2 identical over 15 bases. The CDR3 runs 19 residues. Germline V gene lookup returns CDR1 SNHLY and CDR2 FYNNEI. The J segment lost 4 bases and the V segment lost 5 bases, leaving 13 bases of the junction unmatched. CDR3 DNA: TGTGCCAGCAGTCTATGGACTAGCGGGGGGGCCGGGATCCCAGATACGCAGTATTTT. Protein sequence: CASSLWTSGGAGIPDTQYF.

The rearrangement links TRBV5-1 to TRBJ2-3, with 10 bases fitting TRBD1. Germline V lookup: CDR1 SGHRS, CDR2 YFSETQ. With 4 bases clipped from V and 1 base from J, the junction kept 3 bases outside the gene matches. The CDR3 is 15 amino acids. The CDR3 loop reads CASSPGTGGTDTQYF. The CDR3, as DNA: TGCGCCAGCAGCCCCGGGACAGGGGGCACAGATACGCAGTATTTT.

Here the CDR3 DNA reads TGTGCCAGTAACAACTTCCAGGGACAGACGAACACCGGGGAGCTGTTTTTT. Its protein product is CASNNFQGQTNTGELFF. V and J are TRBV19 and TRBJ2-2; TRBD1 agrees at 7 bases. Germline loops: CDR1 LNHDA, CDR2 SQIVND (reference sequence). CDR3 length: 17 residues. Trimming cost V 7 bases and J 0 bases; bases outside gene matches: 11.